Below, 18 T cell receptor beta chains from the same sample are listed, as sequenced in a study of tumor and adjacent non-tumor tissue in lung cancer. RNA was extracted from bulk tissue without any cell sorting. Three rounds of nested PCR, following a modified ARM-PCR protocol, produced the TCRbeta library. Each CDR3 protein is one row after TCRdb ran MiXCR on the multiplex PCR reads. The repertoire holds about 200,000 distinct CDR3 sequences, with around 71% as singletons. The sequencing input was lung tumor tissue. The receptors stem from a man aged 55 to 69 with non-small cell lung cancer.

Note on this clonotype: Here the CDR3 omits its conserved ending phenylalanine or tryptophan, so a read error is the likely source. V gene TRBV7-8 combines with J gene TRBJ2-5, with D tentatively TRBD2 (6 bases). Germline V gene data show CDR1 as SGHVS and CDR2 as FQNEAQ. The CDR3 consists of 14 residues. In DNA form, the CDR3 reads TGTGCCATCAGCTCTAGACTAGTGGGGGAGACCCAGTACATC. Encoded protein: CAISSRLVGETQYI.

In this sample, this clonotype turned up many times. Written as DNA, the CDR3 is TGCAGTGCTAGGGCGACGGGGAATTCACCCCTCCACTTT. This gives the protein CSARATGNSPLHF. This sequence joins TRBV20-1 and TRBJ1-6; no clear D gene. The germline CDR1 and CDR2 sequences are DFQATT and SNEGSKA (reference sequence). V was cut by 3 bases and J by 7 bases, with 10 bases left in between. The CDR3 is made up of 13 amino acids.

The chain combines TRBV12-3 or TRBV12-4 with TRBJ1-5; D unresolved. V lost 6 bases and J lost 2, with 17 bases in between. The CDR3 covers 16 residues. CDR3 amino acids: CASSGSPPYGNQPQHF. The CDR3, as DNA: TGTGCCAGCAGCGGATCTCCTCCCTACGGCAATCAGCCCCAGCATTTT.

This clonotype was detected a few times. Just one base apart from a much larger clone, this may be a read error. The conserved phenylalanine or tryptophan normally closing the CDR3 is absent here, so this likely arose from a read error. The chain couples TRBV20-1 to TRBJ2-7, with D perhaps matching TRBD1 (5 bases). This CDR3 comprises 13 residues. Germline V gene sequence: CDR1 DFQATT, CDR2 SNEGSKA (reference sequence). With 3 bases removed from V and 4 bases from J, the gap between germline ends came to 13 bases. CDR3 sequence reads: CSASPTVQYEQYI. CDR3 bases: TGCAGTGCTAGCCCGACAGTACAATACGAGCAGTACATC.

This clonotype has only one observation. At one end, the junction sequence differs from germline, possibly due to a read error. V usage is TRBV6-5 and J usage is TRBJ1-4; 10 bases align to TRBD1. CDR1 and CDR2 (germline): MNHEY, SVGAGI. The CDR3 covers 17 residues. In DNA, the CDR3 is TGTGCCAGCAGGTTGACAGGGGGCTCTACAACTAATGAAAAACTGTTATTT. It encodes CASRLTGGSTTNEKLLF.

This sequence joins TRBV4-2 and TRBJ2-1; D is undetermined. Germline V gives CDR1 LGHNA, CDR2 YNFKEQ. V lost 1 base and J lost 11, with 18 bases in between. This CDR3 contains 15 residues. CDR3 DNA sequence: TGTGCCAGCAGCCAAGGTCGTACTAACTGGAATCAGCAGTTCTTC. Amino acids: CASSQGRTNWNQQFF.

To note about this clonotype: Mismatch with germline at one junction end may stem from a read error. The chain uses TRBV11-2 and TRBJ2-1; no reliable D call. This CDR3 is 19 amino acids long. From germline, CDR1 is SGHAT and CDR2 FQNNGV. Written as DNA, the CDR3 is TGTGCCAGCAGCTTAGATCTCCCCCCTCCGAGGAGTTCCTACAATGAGCGGTTCTTC. Its translation is CASSLDLPPPRSSYNERFF.

Details on this clonotype: A much larger clone lies a single base off, so this may be a read error. Written as DNA, the CDR3 is TGCAGCGTTGTTTCCCTCCCAGATACGCACTATTTT. Its protein is CSVVSLPDTHYF. The V call is TRBV29-1, the J call TRBJ2-3, with D unclear. CDR1 and CDR2 from the germline V gene are SQVTM and ANQGSEA. This CDR3 region has 12 residues.

Concerning this clonotype itself: A much larger clone is a single base away; this may be a read error. This rearrangement joins TRBV11-3 to TRBJ1-1, with D possibly TRBD1 on 6 matching bases. This CDR3 is 15 amino acids long. Germline CDR1 reads SGHNT; CDR2 reads YENEEA. The CDR3 protein is CTSSLDQGLNTEAFF. The CDR3 nucleotides are TGTACCAGCAGCTTAGATCAGGGGCTGAACACTGAAGCTTTCTTT.

This clonotype was seen once. The chain joins TRBV20-1 to TRBJ2-7, with unresolved D. The CDR3 is made up of 12 amino acids. Germline V gene sequence: CDR1 DFQATT, CDR2 SNEGSKA (reference sequence). Trimming took 7 bases from V and 5 from J, leaving 15 bases between them. CDR3 in DNA: TGCAGTGTTAGGAAAGGGATCAACGAGCAGTACTTC. Its protein is CSVRKGINEQYF.

Details on this clonotype: A clone one base away is much larger, so this may be a read error. This rearrangement joins TRBV20-1 to TRBJ1-2; D is ambiguous. V was trimmed by 3 bases and J by 6 bases, leaving 17 bases between them. Germline loops: CDR1 DFQATT, CDR2 SNEGSKA (reference sequence). CDR3 length equals 14 residues. The CDR3 is CSASSAREDNGYTF. CDR3 nucleotide sequence: TGCAGTGCTAGCTCGGCCCGGGAAGACAATGGCTACACCTTC.

As for this clonotype: A much larger clone is a single base away; this may be a read error. The CDR3 DNA reads as TGTGCCAGCAGAAGGCGGGGGGCCTCCTATGAGCAGTTCTTC. Its protein product is CASRRRGASYEQFF. The rearrangement joins TRBV6-1 to TRBJ2-1; TRBD2 matches 8 bases. The CDR3 spans 14 residues. The germline V gene has CDR1 MNHNS and CDR2 SASEGT. With 6 bases clipped from V and 8 bases from J, the junction kept 9 bases outside the gene matches.

The chain uses TRBV7-9 and TRBJ2-6, with D possibly matching TRBD2 (6 bases). There are 17 residues in the CDR3. V was shortened by 2 bases and J by 8 bases, with 19 bases between the two germline ends. CDR1 and CDR2 from the germline V gene are SEHNR and FQNEAQ (reference sequence). DNA for the CDR3: TGTGCCAGCAGCTTACGGCGGGATAACTCAGGGACCAACGTCCTGACTTTC. Encoded protein: CASSLRRDNSGTNVLTF.

This clonotype was seen a single time. The conserved closing phenylalanine or tryptophan is absent in this CDR3, likely reflecting a read error. This rearrangement joins TRBV20-1 to TRBJ2-5, with a tentative D call TRBD1 (6 bases). Trimming stripped 3 bases from V and 4 bases from J, with 15 bases between. The CDR3 consists of 14 residues. Germline CDR1 and CDR2: DFQATT and SNEGSKA (reference sequence). The CDR3 nucleotides are TGCAGTGCTAGTGAGGGACACCGCCTAGAGACCCAGTACTTA. Translated, it gives CSASEGHRLETQYL.

A single count supports this clonotype. V and J are TRBV6-1 and TRBJ2-3, with a possible D match to TRBD1 (5 bases). CDR3 length: 15 amino acids. Trimming took 3 bases from V and 2 from J, leaving 12 bases between them. Germline values: CDR1 MNHNS, CDR2 SASEGT. The CDR3 coding sequence is TGTGCCAGCAGTGACAGGGTGATGGACACAGATACGCAGTATTTT. Translation gives CASSDRVMDTDTQYF.

To note about this clonotype: Its ends do not fully match the called genes, so a read error is possible. This chain connects TRBV20-1 to TRBJ2-3; weak D call: TRBD1 (5 bases). The CDR3 totals 17 residues. Germline lookup yields CDR1 DFQATT and CDR2 SNEGSKA (reference sequence). CDR3 in DNA: TGCAGTGCTTTACAAGGTTTAGGGGCATGGGGCATAGATACGCAGTACTTT. It translates to CSALQGLGAWGIDTQYF.

Worth noting for this clonotype: Since a much larger clone is just one base distant, this may be a read error. The chain links TRBV5-1 to TRBJ2-2; tentative D call: TRBD1 (6 bases). Germline V CDR1 and CDR2: SGHRS, YFSETQ. This CDR3 is 13 amino acids long. The CDR3 is CAISSQDSGELFF. The CDR3 nucleotides are TGCGCCATCAGCTCTCAGGACAGCGGGGAGCTGTTTTTT.

This clonotype occurred a few times. This chain's CDR3 is CAISSGGAREQYF. The CDR3 bases are TGTGCCATCAGCAGCGGGGGGGCGAGGGAGCAGTACTTC. V usage is TRBV10-3 and J usage is TRBJ2-7; 10 bases match TRBD2. J gave up 7 bases and V 6 bases, and 6 bases lay outside the gene matches. CDR1 is ENHRY, CDR2 SYGVKD, per germline. The CDR3 length is 13 residues.